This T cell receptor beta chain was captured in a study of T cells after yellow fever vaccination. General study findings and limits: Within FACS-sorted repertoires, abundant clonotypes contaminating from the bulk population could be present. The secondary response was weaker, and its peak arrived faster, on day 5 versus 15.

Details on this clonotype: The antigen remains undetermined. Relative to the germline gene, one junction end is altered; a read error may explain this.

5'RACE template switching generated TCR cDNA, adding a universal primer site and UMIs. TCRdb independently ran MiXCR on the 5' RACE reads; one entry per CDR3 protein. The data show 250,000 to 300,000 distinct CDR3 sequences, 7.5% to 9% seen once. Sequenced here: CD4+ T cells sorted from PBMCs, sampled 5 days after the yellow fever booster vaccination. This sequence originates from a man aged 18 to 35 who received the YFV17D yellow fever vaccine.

CDR3 sequence reads: CSARGSQGDSSLHF. CDR3 DNA: TGCAGTGCTAGAGGCAGCCAGGGGGATTCATCCCTCCACTTT. This chain uses TRBV20-1 with TRBJ1-6; 7 bases fit TRBD1. This CDR3 has 14 amino acids. Looked up from germline, CDR1 is DFQATT and CDR2 is SNEGSKA (reference sequence).